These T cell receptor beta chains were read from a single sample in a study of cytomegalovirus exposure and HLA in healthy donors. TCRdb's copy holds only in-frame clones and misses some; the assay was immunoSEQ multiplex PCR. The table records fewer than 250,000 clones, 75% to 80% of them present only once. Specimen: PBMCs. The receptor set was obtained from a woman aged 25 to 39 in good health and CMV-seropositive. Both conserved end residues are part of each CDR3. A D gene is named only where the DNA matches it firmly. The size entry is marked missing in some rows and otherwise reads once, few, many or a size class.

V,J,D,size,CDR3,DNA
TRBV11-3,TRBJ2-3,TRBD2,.,CASTPGTSGSLTDTQYF,TGTGCCAGCACGCCCGGGACTAGCGGGAGTTTAACAGATACGCAGTATTTT
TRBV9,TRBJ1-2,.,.,CASSVNSYYGYTF,TGTGCCAGCAGCGTAAACAGTTACTATGGCTACACCTTC
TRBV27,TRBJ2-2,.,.,CASRPRTWLAPVGTGELFF,TGTGCCAGCCGACCCCGCACGTGGCTAGCTCCCGTCGGCACCGGGGAGCTGTTTTTT
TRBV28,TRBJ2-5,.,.,CASSFHRYQETQYF,TGTGCCAGCAGTTTCCACAGGTACCAAGAGACCCAGTACTTC
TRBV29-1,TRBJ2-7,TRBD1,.,CSVVGQGAEQYF,TGCAGCGTTGTGGGACAGGGGGCCGAGCAGTACTTC
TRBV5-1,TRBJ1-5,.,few,CASSLAGVGNQPQHF,TGCGCCAGCAGCTTGGCAGGGGTGGGCAATCAGCCCCAGCATTTT
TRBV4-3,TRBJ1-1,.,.,CASSQDRNTEAFF,TGCGCCAGCAGCCAAGACAGGAACACTGAAGCTTTCTTT
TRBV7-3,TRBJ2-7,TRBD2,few,CASSARLAKRDQYEQYF,TGTGCCAGCAGCGCACGACTAGCCAAACGAGACCAATACGAGCAGTACTTC
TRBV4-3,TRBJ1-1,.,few,CASSQLRGVAFF,TGCGCCAGCAGCCAGCTCAGGGGTGTCGCTTTCTTT
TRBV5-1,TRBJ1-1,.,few,CASSHGLGAANTEAFF,TGCGCCAGCAGCCACGGCCTTGGGGCGGCCAACACTGAAGCTTTCTTT
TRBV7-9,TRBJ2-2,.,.,CASTDINTGELFF,TGTGCCAGTACTGACATTAACACCGGGGAGCTGTTTTTT
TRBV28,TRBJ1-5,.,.,CASSFPNNRVSNQPQHF,TGTGCCAGCAGTTTCCCCAACAACAGGGTTAGCAATCAGCCCCAGCATTTT
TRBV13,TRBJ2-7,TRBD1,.,CASSWGTGGSYEQYF,TGTGCCAGCAGCTGGGGGACAGGGGGTTCCTACGAGCAGTACTTC
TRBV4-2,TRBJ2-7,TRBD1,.,CASSQAAGTGYEQYF,TGTGCCAGCAGCCAGGCTGCCGGGACAGGTTACGAGCAGTACTTC
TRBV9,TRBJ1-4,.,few,CASSVAVPGDGEKLFF,TGTGCCAGCAGCGTAGCTGTCCCGGGGGATGGGGAAAAACTGTTTTTT
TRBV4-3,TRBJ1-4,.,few,CASSQELRGVGNEKLFF,TGCGCCAGCAGCCAAGAGCTCCGGGGGGTAGGAAATGAAAAACTGTTTTTT
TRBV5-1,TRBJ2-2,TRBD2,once,CASSFLAGGGTGELFF,TGCGCCAGCAGCTTCTTAGCGGGAGGAGGGACCGGGGAGCTGTTTTTT
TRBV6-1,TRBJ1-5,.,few,CASSEFDSANQPQHF,TGTGCCAGCAGTGAGTTCGACAGCGCAAATCAGCCCCAGCATTTT
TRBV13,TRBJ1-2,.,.,CASSPTEEGLYGYTF,TGTGCCAGCAGCCCCACAGAGGAGGGACTCTATGGCTACACCTTC
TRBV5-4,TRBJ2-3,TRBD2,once,CASSPRTSGVKDTQYF,TGTGCCAGCAGCCCCAGGACTAGCGGGGTGAAAGATACGCAGTATTTT
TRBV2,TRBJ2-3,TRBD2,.,CASRGLAGVADTQYF,TGTGCCAGTCGTGGACTAGCGGGTGTCGCAGATACGCAGTATTTT
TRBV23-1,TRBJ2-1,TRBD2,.,CASTPSGRAENEQFF,TGCGCCAGCACTCCTAGCGGGAGGGCCGAGAATGAGCAGTTCTTC
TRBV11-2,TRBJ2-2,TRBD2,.,CASSLGLAGTNTGELFF,TGTGCCAGCAGCTTAGGGCTAGCGGGAACGAACACCGGGGAGCTGTTTTTT
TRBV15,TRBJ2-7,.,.,CATSRDRGLYEQYF,TGTGCCACCAGCAGAGACAGGGGCCTCTACGAGCAGTACTTC
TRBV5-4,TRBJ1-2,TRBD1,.,CASSLGQGRWGYTF,TGTGCCAGCAGCCTGGGACAGGGGCGGTGGGGCTACACCTTC
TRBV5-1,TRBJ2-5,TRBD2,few,CASSLTLAGFRETQYF,TGCGCCAGCAGCTTGACCCTAGCGGGATTTAGGGAGACCCAGTACTTC
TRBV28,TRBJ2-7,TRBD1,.,CASSLSLIGTGWYEQYF,TGTGCCAGCAGTTTGAGCCTCATTGGGACAGGGTGGTACGAGCAGTACTTC
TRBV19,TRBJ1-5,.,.,CASSTQGRQPQHF,TGTGCCAGTAGTACGCAGGGCCGGCAGCCCCAGCATTTT
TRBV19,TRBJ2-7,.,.,CASSPQGIQFEQYF,TGTGCCAGTAGTCCCCAGGGGATCCAGTTCGAGCAGTACTTC
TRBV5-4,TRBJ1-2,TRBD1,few,CASSSGGTGGDYGYTF,TGTGCCAGCAGCTCGGGTGGGACAGGGGGAGACTATGGCTACACCTTC
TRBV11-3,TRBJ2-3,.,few,CASSLALPTDTQYF,TGTGCCAGCAGCTTAGCACTTCCCACAGATACGCAGTATTTT
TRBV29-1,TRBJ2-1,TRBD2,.,CSVETVVSGTAEQFF,TGCAGCGTTGAAACCGTGGTTAGCGGGACCGCTGAGCAGTTCTTC
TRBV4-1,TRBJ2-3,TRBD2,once,CASSQYRGGRVDTQYF,TGCGCCAGCAGCCAATATCGGGGGGGGCGTGTAGATACGCAGTATTTT
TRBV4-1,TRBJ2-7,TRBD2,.,CASSQGRLAGGPSSYEQYF,TGCGCCAGCAGCCAAGGTAGACTAGCGGGAGGGCCCAGCTCCTACGAGCAGTACTTC
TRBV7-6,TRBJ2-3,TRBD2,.,CASSLEPAGGTDTQYF,TGTGCCAGCAGCTTAGAGCCAGCGGGAGGTACAGATACGCAGTATTTT
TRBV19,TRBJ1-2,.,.,CASSIQPGGYTF,TGTGCCAGTAGTATACAACCGGGAGGCTACACCTTC
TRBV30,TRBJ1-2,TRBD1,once,CASPRQGYGYTF,TGTGCCTCCCCTAGACAGGGCTATGGCTACACCTTC
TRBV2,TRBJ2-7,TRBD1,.,CASRPGQGVYEQYF,TGTGCCAGCAGGCCGGGACAGGGTGTATACGAGCAGTACTTC
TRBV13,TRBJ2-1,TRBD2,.,CASSHSLAGGDYNEQFF,TGTGCCAGCAGCCATTCACTAGCGGGGGGGGATTACAATGAGCAGTTCTTC
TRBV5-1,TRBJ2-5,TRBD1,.,CASGQGRITETQYF,TGCGCCAGCGGACAGGGGAGAATTACAGAGACCCAGTACTTC
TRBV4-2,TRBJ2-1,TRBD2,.,CASSQDIRSGRASYNEQFF,TGTGCCAGCAGCCAAGATATTCGGAGCGGGAGGGCCTCCTACAATGAGCAGTTCTTC
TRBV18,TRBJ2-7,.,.,CASSPTETYEQYF,TGTGCCAGCTCACCAACAGAGACCTACGAGCAGTACTTC
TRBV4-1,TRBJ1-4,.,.,CASSLLRREKLFF,TGCGCCAGCAGCCTCCTCCGGAGAGAAAAACTGTTTTTT
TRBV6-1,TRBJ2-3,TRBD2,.,CASSEGGLAGLGDTQYF,TGTGCCAGCAGTGAAGGGGGGCTAGCGGGATTAGGAGATACGCAGTATTTT
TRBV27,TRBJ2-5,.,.,CASSRGPDGTQYF,TGTGCCAGCAGTCGCGGTCCCGATGGGACCCAGTACTTC
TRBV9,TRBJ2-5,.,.,CASSPVPTRNQETQYF,TGTGCCAGCAGCCCCGTGCCTACTAGAAACCAAGAGACCCAGTACTTC
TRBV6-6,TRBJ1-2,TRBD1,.,CASSPQLTGGAYGYTF,TGTGCCAGCAGTCCCCAACTCACAGGGGGAGCCTATGGCTACACCTTC
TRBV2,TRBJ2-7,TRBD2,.,CASSGGLAGYEQYF,TGTGCCAGCAGTGGGGGACTAGCGGGGTACGAGCAGTACTTC
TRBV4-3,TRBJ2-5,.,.,CASSQVSGPGTQYF,TGCGCCAGCAGCCAAGTGTCAGGGCCAGGGACCCAGTACTTC
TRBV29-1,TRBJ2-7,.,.,CSVVGTGRGRRYF,TGCAGCGTTGTGGGAACCGGCAGGGGAAGGCGGTACTTC
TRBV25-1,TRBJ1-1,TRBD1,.,CASSTTGDTEAFF,TGTGCCAGCAGTACCACAGGGGACACTGAAGCTTTCTTT
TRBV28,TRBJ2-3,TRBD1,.,CASSTQGFASTDTQYF,TGTGCCAGCAGCACACAGGGGTTTGCTAGCACAGATACGCAGTATTTT
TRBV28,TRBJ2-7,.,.,CASSTPGRGDEQYF,TGTGCCAGCAGTACCCCAGGGCGGGGAGACGAGCAGTACTTC
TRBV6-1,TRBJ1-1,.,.,CASSRVSTTEAFF,TGTGCCAGCAGTCGCGTATCGACTACTGAAGCTTTCTTT
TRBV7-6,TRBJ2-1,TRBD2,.,CASSLALGLANNEQFF,TGTGCCAGCAGCTTAGCCCTGGGACTAGCTAACAATGAGCAGTTCTTC